Presented here are 8 T cell receptor beta chains from one specimen sequenced in a study of human T cells and chemical hapten exposure. TCRdb itself ran the RACE reads through MiXCR, one entry per CDR3 protein. The sample lists 110,000 to 150,000 distinct CDR3 sequences, about 10% occurring once. Time point: patch test 2, 6 weeks after DPC sensitization. Treatment of the sample: therapeutic diphenylcyclopropenone sensitization with weekly scalp DPC. This material consisted of whole blood, taken in connection with sensitization to the hapten diphenylcyclopropenone (DPC). These receptors originate from a woman aged 50 to 60 with alopecia areata. Some clones in this sample may be carry-over from other donors' samples.

The rearrangement links TRBV19 to TRBJ2-7; no clear D. V was cut by 0 bases and J by 4 bases, with 10 bases left in between. This CDR3 has 14 amino acids. Germline lookup yields CDR1 LNHDA and CDR2 SQIVND (reference sequence). Here the CDR3 reads CASSIDGSLYEQYF. The CDR3 DNA follows: TGTGCCAGTAGTATAGATGGATCTCTTTACGAGCAGTACTTC.

The rearrangement links TRBV7-8 to TRBJ2-1; D is unresolved. V shed 5 bases and J shed 8 bases, with 13 bases lying between them. Germline V gene lookup returns CDR1 SGHVS and CDR2 FQNEAQ. The CDR3 consists of 13 residues. The CDR3 loop is CASSHPGRYEQFF. The CDR3 region has the DNA TGTGCCAGCAGCCATCCCGGGCGGTATGAGCAGTTCTTC.

This clonotype was seen a few times. V usage is TRBV2 and J usage is TRBJ1-1; D is unresolved. Germline V gives CDR1 SNHLY, CDR2 FYNNEI. Trimming cost V 4 bases and J 3 bases, with 3 bases left between them. This CDR3 contains 11 residues. The DNA of the CDR3 is TGTGCCAGCAGTGGGCACACTGAAGCTTTCTTT. Translated, it gives CASSGHTEAFF. Using reference TRBV2 and TRBJ1-1 for the parts outside the CDR3, the full variable domain is EPEVTQTPSHQVTQMGQEVILRCVPISNHLYFYWYRQILGQKVEFLVSFYNNEISEKSEIFDDQFSVERPDGSNFTLKIRSTKLEDSAMYFCASSGHTEAFFGQGTRLTVV.

The rearrangement joins TRBV27 to TRBJ2-7, with no clear D. Germline V CDR1 and CDR2: MNHEY, SMNVEV (reference sequence). The CDR3 runs to 16 residues. Trimming took off 3 bases at V and 0 bases at J, with 15 bases between the two ends. CDR3 protein: CASSLRPQLGSYEQYF. CDR3 nucleotides: TGTGCCAGCAGTTTGCGTCCCCAGCTTGGCTCCTACGAGCAGTACTTC.

The V and J genes are TRBV29-1 and TRBJ2-1; 8 nucleotides line up with TRBD2. Germline CDR1 reads SQVTM; CDR2 reads ANQGSEA. The CDR3 loop spans 13 amino acids. V gave up 5 bases and J gave up 5 bases; unmatched junction bases: 5. Here the CDR3 DNA reads TGCAGCGTTAAAAGGACTAGCAACAATGAGCAGTTCTTC. Its translation is CSVKRTSNNEQFF.

The gene calls are TRBV28 and TRBJ2-1; weak D call: TRBD1 (6 bases). CDR1 and CDR2 (germline): MDHEN, SYDVKM. Trimming left V 6 bases short and J 4 bases short, with 13 bases between. This CDR3 has 14 residues. CDR3 in DNA: TGTGCCAGCAGGACCGGGACAACTTACAATGAGCAGTTCTTC. Encoded protein: CASRTGTTYNEQFF.

This clonotype was observed at least ten times. CDR3 protein: CASSTLGLAGVNEQFF. CDR3 coding DNA: TGTGCCAGCTCCACCCTGGGACTAGCGGGAGTCAATGAGCAGTTCTTC. The chain employs TRBV6-1 and TRBJ2-1; 14 bases align to TRBD2. CDR1 and CDR2 (germline): MNHNS, SASEGT. V lost 8 bases and J lost 6; bases outside the gene matches: 9. CDR3 length: 16 amino acids.

V usage is TRBV7-6 and J usage is TRBJ1-5, with D hard to call. CDR3 size: 15 residues. Looked up from germline, CDR1 is SGHVS and CDR2 is FNYEAQ. The V end was cut by 0 bases, the J end by 4 bases, with 10 bases between. The CDR3 DNA is TGTGCCAGCAGCTTAGCCGCACATGGGAATCAGCCCCAGCATTTT. It encodes CASSLAAHGNQPQHF.